The clone carrying this T cell receptor beta chain was counted ten times or more. Antigen specificity is unknown. This specimen belongs to a study of T cells after yellow fever vaccination. Study-level findings and limits: Researchers noted that a small share of clonotypes showed up in both CD4 and CD8 compartments. Secondary responses were weaker yet peaked faster, day 5 versus 15. Clones from primary vaccination mostly reappeared after the booster (approximately 96% CD4, around 90% CD8).

Production of TCR cDNA was by 5'RACE template switching, which also added a universal primer site and UMIs. TCRdb itself ran the 5' RACE reads through MiXCR, one entry per CDR3 protein. This sample has some 250,000 distinct CDR3 sequences, with 3.6% found just once. The specimen was PBMCs, collected 15 days after the yellow fever booster vaccination. The TCR sequence derives from a man aged 18 to 35 who received the YFV17D yellow fever vaccine.

CDR3 nucleotides: TGTGCCAGCAGCTTAGCGCCATATGGGGCTGGCACAGATACGCAGTATTTT. Translating gives CASSLAPYGAGTDTQYF. The chain joins TRBV7-9 to TRBJ2-3; possibly TRBD1 for D (5 bases). The CDR3 has 17 residues. Germline-derived CDR1 and CDR2 are SEHNR and FQNEAQ (reference sequence). Trimming cost V 0 bases and J 1 base, with 14 bases left between them. The full variable domain, completed using reference TRBV7-9 and TRBJ2-3, is DTGVSQNPRHKITKRGQNVTFRCDPISEHNRLYWYRQTLGQGPEFLTYFQNEAQLEKSRLLSDRFSAERPKGSFSTLEIQRTEQGDSAMYLCASSLAPYGAGTDTQYFGPGTRLTVL.